This T cell receptor (beta chain) was recorded in a study of blood T cell repertoires in COVID-19. Study details: There were acute and convalescent COVID-19 samples, and they came from the United States, Italy and Spain. Sources were T cells, B-cell-depleted T cells, or PBMCs; the material itself was cDNA or gDNA.

The CDR3 spans 15 residues, counting both ends. Germline V CDR1 and CDR2: MNHEY, SVGAGI. Remarks on this clone: The limits of the CDR3 on the DNA are not certain, so only TCRdb's listed CDR3 is given.

This table comes from immunoSEQ multiplex PCR, and its TCRdb copy is limited to in-frame clones, with some not included. The sample consists of approximately 98,000 clones, over 75% of them appearing once. The specimen sequenced was peripheral blood. This chain connects TRBV6-5 to TRBJ2-7; the DNA was not used to check the table's D call, TRBD1. The source of this sequence is a woman in her 70s with acute or convalescent COVID-19. The CDR3 is CASSTSTLTAYEQYF.